These T cell receptor beta chains were read from a single sample in a study of lymphopenia after photon versus proton radiotherapy. Sequencing used immunoSEQ multiplex PCR; TCRdb keeps in-frame clones, though not all of them. The sample gives about 62,000 clones, roughly 87% of which show up once; over 10% is in the top ten. Specimen: peripheral blood, collected from a patient treated with proton-based radiotherapy. These receptors came from an elderly man with esophageal cancer. Both conserved end residues are part of each CDR3. D genes are given only for firm matches. For some rows the clone size is stated as once, few or many, or as a class when expanded; others skip it.

CDR3 length: 14; J gene: TRBJ1-5; V gene: TRBV5-1; D gene: -; clone size: -; CDR3 protein: CASSLEGSGQPQHF; CDR3 DNA: TGCGCCAGCAGCTTGGAGGGATCGGGTCAGCCCCAGCATTTT
CDR3 length: 16; J gene: TRBJ2-1; V gene: TRBV9; D gene: TRBD2; clone size: -; CDR3 protein: CASSVSLAGVYNEQFF; CDR3 DNA: TGTGCCAGCAGCGTATCACTAGCGGGTGTCTACAATGAGCAGTTCTTC
CDR3 length: 14; J gene: TRBJ2-1; V gene: TRBV2; D gene: -; clone size: -; CDR3 protein: CASMERFSYNEQFF; CDR3 DNA: TGTGCCAGCATGGAGCGGTTCTCCTACAATGAGCAGTTCTTC
CDR3 length: 19; J gene: TRBJ2-5; V gene: TRBV4-1; D gene: TRBD2; clone size: -; CDR3 protein: CASSQDSPSGGSKKETQYF; CDR3 DNA: TGCGCCAGCAGCCAAGATTCCCCTAGCGGGGGATCCAAGAAAGAGACCCAGTACTTC
CDR3 length: 17; J gene: TRBJ2-2; V gene: TRBV7-7; D gene: TRBD2; clone size: -; CDR3 protein: CASSLDGLAGLEGELFF; CDR3 DNA: TGTGCCAGCAGCTTAGATGGACTAGCGGGACTGGAGGGGGAGCTGTTTTTT
CDR3 length: 18; J gene: TRBJ1-4; V gene: TRBV29-1; D gene: -; clone size: -; CDR3 protein: CSVGASGQGVGTNEKLFF; CDR3 DNA: TGCAGCGTTGGGGCCAGCGGCCAGGGTGTGGGGACGAATGAAAAACTGTTTTTT
CDR3 length: 13; J gene: TRBJ2-7; V gene: TRBV4-1; D gene: -; clone size: -; CDR3 protein: CASSQTGPYERHF; CDR3 DNA: TGCGCCAGCAGCCAAACAGGGCCCTACGAAAGGCACTTC
CDR3 length: 15; J gene: TRBJ2-1; V gene: TRBV6-1; D gene: -; clone size: -; CDR3 protein: CASSDWGAYNNEQFF; CDR3 DNA: TGTGCCAGCAGTGATTGGGGGGCTTATAATAATGAGCAGTTCTTC
CDR3 length: 13; J gene: TRBJ2-7; V gene: TRBV19; D gene: TRBD2; clone size: -; CDR3 protein: CASSWGLAHEQYF; CDR3 DNA: TGTGCCAGTAGTTGGGGACTAGCCCACGAGCAGTACTTC
CDR3 length: 17; J gene: TRBJ2-6; V gene: TRBV30; D gene: TRBD1; clone size: -; CDR3 protein: CAWTLIRQGTGANVLTF; CDR3 DNA: TGTGCCTGGACTCTAATCCGACAGGGGACCGGGGCCAACGTCCTGACTTTC
CDR3 length: 15; J gene: TRBJ1-1; V gene: TRBV7-9; D gene: -; clone size: -; CDR3 protein: CASSLALPGASEAFF; CDR3 DNA: TGTGCCAGCAGCTTAGCGCTCCCGGGGGCCTCTGAAGCTTTCTTT
CDR3 length: 16; J gene: TRBJ2-7; V gene: TRBV4-1; D gene: -; clone size: -; CDR3 protein: CASSQGAGRTVYEQYF; CDR3 DNA: TGCGCCAGCAGCCAAGGCGCAGGCCGCACGGTATACGAGCAGTACTTC
CDR3 length: 13; J gene: TRBJ2-3; V gene: TRBV5-4; D gene: -; clone size: -; CDR3 protein: CASTDLSTDTQYF; CDR3 DNA: TGTGCCAGCACGGACCTGAGCACAGATACGCAGTATTTT
CDR3 length: 13; J gene: TRBJ2-7; V gene: TRBV11-2; D gene: -; clone size: -; CDR3 protein: CASSLGGDYEQYF; CDR3 DNA: TGTGCCAGCAGCTTAGGGGGAGACTACGAGCAGTACTTC
CDR3 length: 14; J gene: TRBJ2-7; V gene: TRBV6-5; D gene: -; clone size: -; CDR3 protein: CASSYSGGKGEQYF; CDR3 DNA: TGTGCCAGCAGTTACTCAGGAGGGAAAGGCGAGCAGTACTTC
CDR3 length: 15; J gene: TRBJ2-7; V gene: TRBV6-6; D gene: -; clone size: -; CDR3 protein: CASSYSQGQDYEQYF; CDR3 DNA: TGTGCCAGCAGTTATTCGCAGGGCCAGGACTACGAGCAGTACTTC
CDR3 length: 16; J gene: TRBJ2-5; V gene: TRBV6-6; D gene: -; clone size: once; CDR3 protein: CASSYGLGRGPETQYF; CDR3 DNA: TGTGCCAGCAGTTATGGGCTTGGCCGAGGGCCAGAGACCCAGTACTTC
CDR3 length: 17; J gene: TRBJ2-5; V gene: TRBV9; D gene: TRBD2; clone size: -; CDR3 protein: CASSPFGLAGGEETQYF; CDR3 DNA: TGTGCCAGCAGCCCTTTCGGGCTAGCGGGGGGTGAAGAGACCCAGTACTTC
CDR3 length: 15; J gene: TRBJ1-2; V gene: TRBV5-1; D gene: TRBD1; clone size: -; CDR3 protein: CASRTGRPSNYGYTF; CDR3 DNA: TGCGCCAGCAGGACAGGGCGCCCTTCTAACTATGGCTACACCTTC
CDR3 length: 16; J gene: TRBJ2-2; V gene: TRBV5-8; D gene: TRBD2; clone size: once; CDR3 protein: CASSPLLAGGAGELFF; CDR3 DNA: TGTGCCAGCAGCCCACTCCTAGCGGGAGGGGCCGGGGAGCTGTTTTTT
CDR3 length: 13; J gene: TRBJ1-1; V gene: TRBV19; D gene: TRBD1; clone size: -; CDR3 protein: CASSTGGYTEAFF; CDR3 DNA: TGTGCCAGTAGTACAGGGGGCTACACTGAAGCTTTCTTT
CDR3 length: 16; J gene: TRBJ2-1; V gene: TRBV5-1; D gene: -; clone size: -; CDR3 protein: CASSLRGAGSYNEQFF; CDR3 DNA: TGCGCCAGCAGCCTCAGAGGGGCGGGTAGCTACAATGAGCAGTTCTTC
CDR3 length: 12; J gene: TRBJ2-1; V gene: TRBV9; D gene: -; clone size: -; CDR3 protein: CASSGDYNEQFF; CDR3 DNA: TGTGCCAGCAGCGGGGATTACAATGAGCAGTTCTTC
CDR3 length: 13; J gene: TRBJ2-7; V gene: TRBV18; D gene: -; clone size: -; CDR3 protein: CASSGDIAYEQYF; CDR3 DNA: TGTGCCAGCTCGGGGGACATAGCCTACGAGCAGTACTTC
CDR3 length: 15; J gene: TRBJ2-5; V gene: TRBV18; D gene: -; clone size: -; CDR3 protein: CASSPPAGSGETQYF; CDR3 DNA: TGTGCCAGCTCACCACCGGCAGGGTCAGGCGAGACCCAGTACTTC
CDR3 length: 16; J gene: TRBJ2-1; V gene: TRBV19; D gene: TRBD2; clone size: -; CDR3 protein: CASRVQATSGKVEQFF; CDR3 DNA: TGTGCCAGTAGAGTACAAGCGACTAGCGGGAAGGTGGAGCAGTTCTTC
CDR3 length: 14; J gene: TRBJ1-6; V gene: TRBV5-6; D gene: -; clone size: once; CDR3 protein: CASSLNQGRSPLHF; CDR3 DNA: TGTGCCAGCAGCTTGAATCAGGGGCGTTCACCCCTCCACTTT